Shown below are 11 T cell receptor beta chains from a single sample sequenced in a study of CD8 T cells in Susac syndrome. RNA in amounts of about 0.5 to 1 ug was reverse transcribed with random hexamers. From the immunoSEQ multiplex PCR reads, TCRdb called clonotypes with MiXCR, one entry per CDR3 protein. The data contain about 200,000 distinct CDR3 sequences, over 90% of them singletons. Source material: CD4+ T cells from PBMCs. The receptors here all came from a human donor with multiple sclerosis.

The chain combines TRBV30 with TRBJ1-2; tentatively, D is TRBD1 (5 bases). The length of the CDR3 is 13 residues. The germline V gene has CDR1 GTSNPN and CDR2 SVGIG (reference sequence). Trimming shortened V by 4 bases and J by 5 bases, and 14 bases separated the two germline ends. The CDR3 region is CAWTSRAWYGYTF. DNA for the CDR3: TGTGCCTGGACCTCCAGGGCGTGGTATGGCTACACCTTC.

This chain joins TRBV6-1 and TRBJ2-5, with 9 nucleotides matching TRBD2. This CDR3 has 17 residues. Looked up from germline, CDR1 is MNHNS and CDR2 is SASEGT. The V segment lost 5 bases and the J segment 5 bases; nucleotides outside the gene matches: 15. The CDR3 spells CASSRSFWRGGRETQYF. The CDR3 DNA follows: TGTGCCAGCAGTCGATCGTTTTGGCGGGGGGGCCGCGAGACCCAGTACTTC.

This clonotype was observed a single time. CDR3 region: CASSQTMGTGKTGELFF. The CDR3, as DNA: TGCGCCAGCAGCCAGACCATGGGGACAGGCAAAACCGGGGAGCTGTTTTTT. The chain is built from TRBV5-1 and TRBJ2-2, with TRBD1 matching 8 bases. J was trimmed by 5 bases and V by 4 bases; bases with no gene match: 13. The length of the CDR3 is 17 residues. CDR1 and CDR2 from the germline V gene are SGHRS and YFSETQ.

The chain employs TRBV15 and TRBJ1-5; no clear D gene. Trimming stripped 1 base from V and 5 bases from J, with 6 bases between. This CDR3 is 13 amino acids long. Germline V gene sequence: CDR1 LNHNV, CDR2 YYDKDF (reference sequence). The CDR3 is CATSRVTDQPQHF. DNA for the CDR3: TGTGCCACCAGCAGAGTAACGGATCAGCCCCAGCATTTT.

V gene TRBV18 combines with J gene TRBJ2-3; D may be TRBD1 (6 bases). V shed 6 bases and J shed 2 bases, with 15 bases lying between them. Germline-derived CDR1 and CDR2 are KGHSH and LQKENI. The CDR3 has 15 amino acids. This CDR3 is CASSLYRDYTDTQYF. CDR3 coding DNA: TGTGCCAGCTCTCTATACAGGGATTACACAGATACGCAGTATTTT.

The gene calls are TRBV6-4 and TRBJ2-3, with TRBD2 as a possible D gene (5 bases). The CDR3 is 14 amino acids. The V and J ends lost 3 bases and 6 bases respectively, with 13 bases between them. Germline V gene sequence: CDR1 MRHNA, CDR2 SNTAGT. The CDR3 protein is CASSEVPSSDTQYF. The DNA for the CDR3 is TGTGCCAGCAGTGAAGTCCCTAGCAGCGATACGCAGTATTTT.

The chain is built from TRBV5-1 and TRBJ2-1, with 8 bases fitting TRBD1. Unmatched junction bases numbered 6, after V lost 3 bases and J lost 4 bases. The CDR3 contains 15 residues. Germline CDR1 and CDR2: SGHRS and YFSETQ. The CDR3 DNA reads TGCGCCAGCAGCTCGGGGCAGGGGGCTTACAATGAGCAGTTCTTC. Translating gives CASSSGQGAYNEQFF. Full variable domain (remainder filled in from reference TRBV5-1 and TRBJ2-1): KAGVTQTPRYLIKTRGQQVTLSCSPISGHRSVSWYQQTPGQGLQFLFEYFSETQRNKGNFPGRFSGRQFSNSRSEMNVSTLELGDSALYLCASSSGQGAYNEQFFGPGTRLTVL.

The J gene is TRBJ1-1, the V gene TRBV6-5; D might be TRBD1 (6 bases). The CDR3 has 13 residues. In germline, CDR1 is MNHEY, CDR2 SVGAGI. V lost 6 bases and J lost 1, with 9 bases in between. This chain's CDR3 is CASRDRTNTEAFF. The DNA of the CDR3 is TGTGCCAGCAGGGACAGAACGAACACTGAAGCTTTCTTT.

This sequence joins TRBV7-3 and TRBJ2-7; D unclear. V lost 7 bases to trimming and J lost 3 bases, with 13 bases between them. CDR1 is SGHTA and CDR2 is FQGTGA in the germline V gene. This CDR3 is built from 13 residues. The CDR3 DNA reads TGTGCCAGCAACCCCCCACAAGGCTACGAGCAGTACTTC. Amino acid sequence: CASNPPQGYEQYF.

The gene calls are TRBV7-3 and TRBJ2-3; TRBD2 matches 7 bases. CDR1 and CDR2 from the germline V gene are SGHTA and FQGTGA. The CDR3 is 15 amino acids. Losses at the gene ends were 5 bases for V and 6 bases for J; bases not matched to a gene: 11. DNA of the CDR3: TGTGCCAGCAGCCCCGGACTAGTGGGGCGGGATACGCAGTATTTT. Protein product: CASSPGLVGRDTQYF.

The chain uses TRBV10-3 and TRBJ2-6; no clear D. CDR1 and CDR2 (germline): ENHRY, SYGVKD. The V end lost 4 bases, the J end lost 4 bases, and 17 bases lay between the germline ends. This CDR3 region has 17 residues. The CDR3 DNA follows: TGTGCCATCAGTGCAGTCCCGGCGCATGGAGGGGCCAACGTCCTGACTTTC. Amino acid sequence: CAISAVPAHGGANVLTF.